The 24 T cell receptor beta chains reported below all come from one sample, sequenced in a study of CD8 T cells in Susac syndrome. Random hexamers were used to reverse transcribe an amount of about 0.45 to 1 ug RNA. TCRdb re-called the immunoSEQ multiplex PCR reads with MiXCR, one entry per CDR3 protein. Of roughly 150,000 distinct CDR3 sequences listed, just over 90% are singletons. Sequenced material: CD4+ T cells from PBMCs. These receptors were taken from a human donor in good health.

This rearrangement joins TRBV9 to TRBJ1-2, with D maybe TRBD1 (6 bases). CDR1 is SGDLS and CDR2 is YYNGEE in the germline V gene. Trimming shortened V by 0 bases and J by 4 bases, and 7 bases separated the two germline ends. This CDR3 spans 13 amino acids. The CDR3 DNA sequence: TGTGCCAGCAGCGTAGGGGGGGCCTATGGCTACACCTTC. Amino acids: CASSVGGAYGYTF.

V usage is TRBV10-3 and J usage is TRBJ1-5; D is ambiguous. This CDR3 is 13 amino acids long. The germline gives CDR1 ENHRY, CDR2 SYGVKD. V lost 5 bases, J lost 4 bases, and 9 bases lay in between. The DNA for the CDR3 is TGTGCCATCAGTAGTATGGAGAATCAGCCCCAGCATTTT. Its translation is CAISSMENQPQHF.

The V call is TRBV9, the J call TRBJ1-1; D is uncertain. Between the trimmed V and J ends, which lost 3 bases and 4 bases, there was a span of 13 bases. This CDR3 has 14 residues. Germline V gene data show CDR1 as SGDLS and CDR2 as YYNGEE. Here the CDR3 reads CASSGTRAGTEAFF. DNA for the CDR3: TGTGCCAGCAGCGGTACCCGAGCAGGCACTGAAGCTTTCTTT.

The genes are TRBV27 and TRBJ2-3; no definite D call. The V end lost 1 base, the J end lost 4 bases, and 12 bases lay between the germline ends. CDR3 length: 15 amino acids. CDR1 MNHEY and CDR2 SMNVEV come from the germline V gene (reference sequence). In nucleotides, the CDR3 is TGTGCCAGCAGTTTATTAGGCAGTGGTGCAGATACGCAGTATTTT. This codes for CASSLLGSGADTQYF.

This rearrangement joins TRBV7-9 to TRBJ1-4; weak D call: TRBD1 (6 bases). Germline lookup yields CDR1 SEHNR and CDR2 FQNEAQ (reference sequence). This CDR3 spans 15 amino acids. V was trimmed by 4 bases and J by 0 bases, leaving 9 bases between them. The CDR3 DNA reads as TGTGCCAGCAGCTCAGGACAGACAACTAATGAAAAACTGTTTTTT. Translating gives CASSSGQTTNEKLFF.

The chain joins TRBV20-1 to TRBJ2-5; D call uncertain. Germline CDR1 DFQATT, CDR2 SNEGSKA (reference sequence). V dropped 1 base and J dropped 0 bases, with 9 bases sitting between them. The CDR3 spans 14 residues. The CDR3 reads CSARALVYQETQYF. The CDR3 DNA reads TGCAGTGCTAGAGCCTTAGTGTACCAAGAGACCCAGTACTTC.

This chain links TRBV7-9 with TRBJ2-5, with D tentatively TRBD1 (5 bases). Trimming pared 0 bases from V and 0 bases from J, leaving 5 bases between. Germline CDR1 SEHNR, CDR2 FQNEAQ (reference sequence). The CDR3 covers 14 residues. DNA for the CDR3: TGTGCCAGCAGCTTAGCCAGGGACCAAGAGACCCAGTACTTC. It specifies CASSLARDQETQYF. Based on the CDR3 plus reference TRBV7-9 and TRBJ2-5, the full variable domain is DTGVSQNPRHKITKRGQNVTFRCDPISEHNRLYWYRQTLGQGPEFLTYFQNEAQLEKSRLLSDRFSAERPKGSFSTLEIQRTEQGDSAMYLCASSLARDQETQYFGPGTRLLVL.

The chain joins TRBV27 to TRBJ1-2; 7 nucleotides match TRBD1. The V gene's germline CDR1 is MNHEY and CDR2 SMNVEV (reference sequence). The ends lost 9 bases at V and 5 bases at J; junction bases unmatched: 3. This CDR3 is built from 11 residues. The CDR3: CASGQDYGYTF. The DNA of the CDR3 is TGTGCCAGTGGACAGGATTATGGCTACACCTTC.

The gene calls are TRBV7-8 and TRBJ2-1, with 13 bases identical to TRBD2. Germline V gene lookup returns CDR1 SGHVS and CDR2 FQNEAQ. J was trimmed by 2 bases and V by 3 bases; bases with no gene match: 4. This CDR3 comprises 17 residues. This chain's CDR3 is CASSFRLAGGTYNEQFF. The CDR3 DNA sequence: TGTGCCAGCAGCTTCAGACTAGCGGGGGGCACCTACAATGAGCAGTTCTTC.

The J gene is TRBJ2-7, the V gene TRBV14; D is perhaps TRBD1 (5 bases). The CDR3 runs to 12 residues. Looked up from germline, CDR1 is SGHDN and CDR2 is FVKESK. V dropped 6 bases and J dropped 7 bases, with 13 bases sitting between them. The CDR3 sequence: CASRRTMGEQYF. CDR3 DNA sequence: TGTGCCAGCAGGCGGACAATGGGTGAGCAGTACTTC.

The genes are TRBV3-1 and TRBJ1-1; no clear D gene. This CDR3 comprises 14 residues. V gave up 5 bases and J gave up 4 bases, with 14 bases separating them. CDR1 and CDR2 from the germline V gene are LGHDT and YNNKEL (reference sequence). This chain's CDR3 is CASSGPGRATEAFF. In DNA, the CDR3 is TGTGCCAGCAGCGGGCCTGGAAGGGCCACTGAAGCTTTCTTT.

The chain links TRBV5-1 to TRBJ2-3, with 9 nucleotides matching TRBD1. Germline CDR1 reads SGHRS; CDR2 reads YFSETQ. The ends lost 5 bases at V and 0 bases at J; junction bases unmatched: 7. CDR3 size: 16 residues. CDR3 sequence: CASRINGQGSTDTQYF. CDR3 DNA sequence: TGCGCCAGCAGGATTAACGGACAGGGGAGCACAGATACGCAGTATTTT.

CDR3: CSARPQQNIQYF. CDR3 DNA sequence: TGCAGTGCTAGGCCGCAGCAAAACATTCAGTACTTC. J is TRBJ2-4 and V is TRBV20-1, with D unclear. The V and J ends lost 3 bases and 5 bases respectively, with 8 bases between them. The CDR3 spans 12 residues. The germline gives CDR1 DFQATT, CDR2 SNEGSKA (reference sequence).

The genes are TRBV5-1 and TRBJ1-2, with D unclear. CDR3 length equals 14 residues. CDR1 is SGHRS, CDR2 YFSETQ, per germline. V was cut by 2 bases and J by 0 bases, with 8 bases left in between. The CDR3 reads CASSFGVANYGYTF. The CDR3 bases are TGCGCCAGCAGCTTCGGAGTTGCTAACTATGGCTACACCTTC.

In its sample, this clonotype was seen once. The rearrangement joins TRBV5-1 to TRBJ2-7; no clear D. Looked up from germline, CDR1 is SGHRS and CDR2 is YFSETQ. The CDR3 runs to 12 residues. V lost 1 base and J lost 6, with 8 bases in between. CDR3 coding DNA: TGCGCCAGCAGCTTGTCGACGGGCGAGCAGTACTTC. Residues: CASSLSTGEQYF.

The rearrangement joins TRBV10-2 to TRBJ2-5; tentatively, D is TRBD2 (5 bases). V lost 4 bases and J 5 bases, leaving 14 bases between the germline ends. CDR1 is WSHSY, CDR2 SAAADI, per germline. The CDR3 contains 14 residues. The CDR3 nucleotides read TGCGCCAGCAGTGGGGCTAGCAGGCCGGAGACCCAGTACTTC. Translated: CASSGASRPETQYF.

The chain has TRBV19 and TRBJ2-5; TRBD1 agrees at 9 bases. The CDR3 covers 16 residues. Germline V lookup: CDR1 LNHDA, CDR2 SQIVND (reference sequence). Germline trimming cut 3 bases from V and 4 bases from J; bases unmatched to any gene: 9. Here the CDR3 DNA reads TGTGCCAGTAGTATCCGGGGGACAGGGAAGACAGAGACCCAGTACTTC. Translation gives CASSIRGTGKTETQYF.

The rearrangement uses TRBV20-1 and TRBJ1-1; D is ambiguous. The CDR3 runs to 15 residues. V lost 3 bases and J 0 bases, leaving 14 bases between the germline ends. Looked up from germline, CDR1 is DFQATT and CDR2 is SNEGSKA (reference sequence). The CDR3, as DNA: TGCAGTGCTAGTATTGGTTTATTGATGAACACTGAAGCTTTCTTT. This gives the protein CSASIGLLMNTEAFF.

The CDR3 is CASSQGTEILEETQYF. DNA for the CDR3: TGCGCCAGCAGCCAAGGGACAGAAATCCTGGAGGAGACCCAGTACTTC. The chain links TRBV4-3 to TRBJ2-5; D perhaps matches TRBD1 (6 bases). Trimming removed 1 base at V and 5 bases at J, with 17 bases between. There are 16 residues in the CDR3. Germline assignment: CDR1 LGHNA and CDR2 YSLEER.

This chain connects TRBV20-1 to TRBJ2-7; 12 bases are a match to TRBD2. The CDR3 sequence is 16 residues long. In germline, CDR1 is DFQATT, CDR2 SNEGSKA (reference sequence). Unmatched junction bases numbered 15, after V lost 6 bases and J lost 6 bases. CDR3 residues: CSAPTSGGPFGREQYF. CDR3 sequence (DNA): TGCAGTGCCCCTACTAGCGGGGGGCCCTTTGGGCGCGAGCAGTACTTC.

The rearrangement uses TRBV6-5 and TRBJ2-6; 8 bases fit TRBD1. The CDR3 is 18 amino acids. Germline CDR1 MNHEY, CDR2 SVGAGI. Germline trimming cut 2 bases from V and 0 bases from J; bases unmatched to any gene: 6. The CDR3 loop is CASSYTLGTGSGANVLTF. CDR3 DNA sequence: TGTGCCAGCAGTTACACTCTAGGGACAGGCTCTGGGGCCAACGTCCTGACTTTC.

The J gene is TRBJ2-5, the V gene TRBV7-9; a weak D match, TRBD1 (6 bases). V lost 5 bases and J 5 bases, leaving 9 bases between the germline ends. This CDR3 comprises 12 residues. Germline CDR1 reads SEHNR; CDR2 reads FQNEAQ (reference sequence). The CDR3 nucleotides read TGTGCCAGCAGCGTCCAGGGGGAGACCCAGTACTTC. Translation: CASSVQGETQYF.

CDR3 nucleotide sequence: TGCAGCGTTGAAGCCAATAGAGATACGCAGTATTTT. It encodes CSVEANRDTQYF. The genes are TRBV29-1 and TRBJ2-3; D ambiguous. The CDR3 is 12 amino acids. Per germline, CDR1 SQVTM and CDR2 ANQGSEA. Deletions cut 1 base from V and 5 bases from J, with 7 bases between.

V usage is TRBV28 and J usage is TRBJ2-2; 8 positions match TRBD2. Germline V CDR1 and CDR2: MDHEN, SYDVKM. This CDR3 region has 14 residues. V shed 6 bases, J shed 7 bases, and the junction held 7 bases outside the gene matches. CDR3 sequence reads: CASRQAGDDGELFF. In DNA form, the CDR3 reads TGTGCCAGCAGACAAGCGGGAGACGACGGGGAGCTGTTTTTT.